This T cell receptor (beta chain) was recorded in a study of blood T cell repertoires in COVID-19. Study overall: The analysed material was cDNA or gDNA that came from T cells, B-cell-depleted T cells, or PBMCs.

TCRdb's table, derived via immunoSEQ multiplex PCR, lists solely in-frame clones and lacks some. This sample yields about 300,000 clones, of which 85% to 90% are seen a single time; approximately 1.8% belongs to the top ten. V lost 3 bases and J lost 7, with 13 bases in between. CDR3 length equals 13 residues. Germline CDR1 reads SQVTM; CDR2 reads ANQGSEA. This clonotype was obtained from a woman aged 25 to 39 with COVID-19, enrolled during active disease. This sequence joins TRBV29-1 and TRBJ2-1; TRBD2 is a possible D gene (5 bases). The material sequenced was peripheral blood. CDR3: CSVDEPPGNEQFF. CDR3 sequence (DNA): TGCAGCGTTGATGAGCCCCCGGGGAATGAGCAGTTCTTC.